The 31 T cell receptor beta chains reported below all come from one sample, sequenced in a study of T-cell reconstitution after alpha-beta-depleted transplantation in children. Using unique molecular identifiers, the investigators prepared the TCRbeta library. In TCRdb, the PCR reads were re-called with MiXCR into one record per CDR3 protein. The sample lists around 600,000 distinct CDR3 sequences, 10% to 13% occurring once. Sequenced material: PBMCs from the stem cell graft donor, taken from the stem cell graft. These receptors were obtained from a human donor who donated a stem cell graft to a child with acute myeloid leukemia.

The chain has TRBV4-3 and TRBJ2-1; TRBD1 matches at 7 bases. Germline V gives CDR1 LGHNA, CDR2 YSLEER. The ends lost 0 bases at V and 7 bases at J; junction bases unmatched: 9. CDR3 length: 16 residues. CDR3 loop: CASSQDPTGSRNEQFF. CDR3 nucleotides: TGCGCCAGCAGCCAAGATCCGACAGGGTCTAGAAATGAGCAGTTCTTC.

The rearrangement links TRBV6-6 to TRBJ2-3, with D tentatively TRBD1 (7 bases). Per the germline V gene, CDR1 is MNHNY and CDR2 is SVGAGI (reference sequence). CDR3 length equals 15 residues. V shed 8 bases and J shed 0 bases, with 15 bases lying between them. CDR3 protein: CASQFRGASTDTQYF. In DNA form, the CDR3 reads TGTGCCAGCCAGTTCAGGGGGGCTAGCACAGATACGCAGTATTTT.

V usage is TRBV10-3 and J usage is TRBJ2-2; 10 positions match TRBD2. Germline V lookup: CDR1 ENHRY, CDR2 SYGVKD. The CDR3 totals 17 residues. The J segment lost 7 bases and the V segment lost 6 bases, leaving 14 bases of the junction unmatched. CDR3 loop: CAISVSPLSGRYGELFF. Written as DNA, the CDR3 is TGTGCCATCAGCGTCTCTCCCCTTAGCGGGAGGTACGGGGAGCTGTTTTTT.

The genes are TRBV10-3 and TRBJ2-1, with D unresolved. Per the germline V gene, CDR1 is ENHRY and CDR2 is SYGVKD. The CDR3 runs 13 residues. Trimming removed 8 bases at V and 8 bases at J, with 16 bases between. The CDR3 loop is CAIQRTQRDEQFF. CDR3 nucleotides: TGTGCCATCCAGAGGACCCAACGCGATGAGCAGTTCTTC.

This chain links TRBV2 with TRBJ1-3, with 8 bases identical to TRBD1. The length of the CDR3 is 16 residues. Per the germline V gene, CDR1 is SNHLY and CDR2 is FYNNEI. The V segment lost 3 bases and the J segment 1 base; nucleotides outside the gene matches: 5. CDR3 loop: CASSDGRGLSGNTIYF. The DNA of the CDR3 is TGTGCCAGCAGTGACGGCAGGGGGCTGTCTGGAAACACCATATATTTT. Filled out from reference TRBV2 and TRBJ1-3, the complete variable domain reads EPEVTQTPSHQVTQMGQEVILRCVPISNHLYFYWYRQILGQKVEFLVSFYNNEISEKSEIFDDQFSVERPDGSNFTLKIRSTKLEDSAMYFCASSDGRGLSGNTIYFGEGSWLTVV.

This clonotype came up a few times. The chain employs TRBV20-1 and TRBJ2-3; D might be TRBD1 or TRBD2, each matching 5 bases. V was clipped by 1 base and J by 3 bases, with 11 bases between them. This CDR3 comprises 14 residues. CDR1 and CDR2 (germline): DFQATT, SNEGSKA (reference sequence). CDR3 protein: CSARGDVTTDTQYF. The CDR3 DNA reads TGCAGTGCTAGAGGGGACGTCACAACAGATACGCAGTATTTT.

This clonotype was counted ten times or more. V and J are TRBV6-1 and TRBJ2-5, with 12 bases identical to TRBD2. The V gene end was trimmed by 6 bases and the J gene end by 0 bases; junction bases not matched to a gene: 5. Germline V CDR1 and CDR2: MNHNS, SASEGT. The CDR3 contains 16 residues. The CDR3 loop reads CASRILAGGNQETQYF. CDR3 DNA sequence: TGTGCCAGCAGAATCCTAGCGGGAGGGAACCAAGAGACCCAGTACTTC.

The chain links TRBV3-1 to TRBJ2-7; TRBD2 aligns across 7 bases. This CDR3 is 14 amino acids long. CDR1 and CDR2 from the germline V gene are LGHDT and YNNKEL (reference sequence). V trimming: 2 bases; J trimming: 4 bases; junction bases outside the gene matches: 5. The CDR3 spells CASSQTSAPYEQYF. For the CDR3, the DNA is TGTGCCAGCAGCCAAACTAGCGCACCGTACGAGCAGTACTTC.

Many counts were recorded for this clonotype. The chain is built from TRBV29-1 and TRBJ1-5, with D hard to call. The CDR3 runs to 15 residues. Per the germline V gene, CDR1 is SQVTM and CDR2 is ANQGSEA. Trimming took off 5 bases at V and 0 bases at J, with 14 bases between the two ends. For the CDR3, the DNA is TGCAGCGTTTCGGCCACGGCTGGTAGCAATCAGCCCCAGCATTTT. This sequence encodes CSVSATAGSNQPQHF.

CDR3 coding DNA: TGTGCCAGCAGTGAATTCGGGGGCAATCAGCCCCAGCATTTT. It translates to CASSEFGGNQPQHF. The rearrangement uses TRBV25-1 and TRBJ1-5; D call uncertain. Looked up from germline, CDR1 is MGHDK and CDR2 is SYGVNS. The CDR3 is 14 residues long. Trimming took 1 base from V and 2 from J, leaving 6 bases between them.

The chain employs TRBV11-2 and TRBJ2-6; D might be TRBD1 or TRBD2, each matching 5 bases. The germline V and J ends were trimmed by 9 bases and 3 bases, with 24 bases remaining between them. The CDR3 runs to 18 residues. Germline V lookup: CDR1 SGHAT, CDR2 FQNNGV. The CDR3: CAREQTGPGTGGANVLTF. The CDR3 region has the DNA TGTGCCAGGGAACAGACGGGCCCAGGGACGGGTGGGGCCAACGTCCTGACTTTC. Together with reference TRBV11-2 and TRBJ2-6, the CDR3 gives the full variable domain: EAGVAQSPRYKIIEKRQSVAFWCNPISGHATLYWYQQILGQGPKLLIQFQNNGVVDDSQLPKDRFSAERLKGVDSTLKIQPAKLEDSAVYLCAREQTGPGTGGANVLTFGAGSRLTVL.

V and J are TRBV14 and TRBJ2-7; D unresolved. This CDR3 contains 14 residues. The germline V gene has CDR1 SGHDN and CDR2 FVKESK. With 1 base removed from V and 4 bases from J, the gap between germline ends came to 11 bases. As DNA, the CDR3 is TGTGCCAGCAGCCAAGGTTTTGGCGGTTACGAGCAGTACTTC. It translates to CASSQGFGGYEQYF.

This clonotype was counted a few times. This chain joins TRBV18 and TRBJ2-5; D remains ambiguous. In germline, CDR1 is KGHSH, CDR2 LQKENI. The V gene lost 2 bases and the J gene lost 5 bases, with 12 bases spanning the gap. The CDR3 is made up of 14 amino acids. For the CDR3, the DNA is TGTGCCAGCTCACCAAAACAGTTGGGGGAGACCCAGTACTTC. Encoded protein: CASSPKQLGETQYF.

This chain uses TRBV6-1 with TRBJ2-2; 7 bases align to TRBD1. Germline V gene data show CDR1 as MNHNS and CDR2 as SASEGT. V lost 8 bases to trimming and J lost 1 base; unmatched junction nucleotides: 7. The length of the CDR3 is 15 residues. This chain's CDR3 is CASCRQGRNTGELFF. The CDR3 bases are TGTGCCAGCTGCAGACAGGGCCGGAACACCGGGGAGCTGTTTTTT.

This clonotype was seen ten or more times. This chain joins TRBV5-1 and TRBJ2-3, with 11 bases fitting TRBD1. The germline V gene has CDR1 SGHRS and CDR2 YFSETQ. J gave up 4 bases and V 4 bases, and 5 bases lay outside the gene matches. This CDR3 is 15 amino acids long. CDR3 region: CASSMDRGRPDTQYF. In nucleotides, the CDR3 is TGCGCCAGCAGCATGGACAGGGGGCGACCAGATACGCAGTATTTT.

The chain carries TRBV20-1 and TRBJ1-1, with 10 bases fitting TRBD1. In germline, CDR1 is DFQATT, CDR2 SNEGSKA (reference sequence). V shed 6 bases and J 8 bases; nucleotides not matched to a gene: 6. The length of the CDR3 is 12 residues. CDR3 sequence reads: CSARPGQGEAFF. The DNA for the CDR3 is TGCAGTGCAAGGCCGGGACAGGGGGAAGCTTTCTTT.

Comment on this clonotype: The junction does not match germline at one end; this may be a read error. The genes are TRBV12-3 or TRBV12-4 and TRBJ1-4, with a possible D match to TRBD1 (6 bases). There are 14 residues in the CDR3. The CDR3 region has the DNA TGTACCAGCTGTTTAGCAGGGGTTAATGAAAAACTGTTTTTT. It specifies CTSCLAGVNEKLFF.

In its sample, this clonotype was seen a few times. J is TRBJ2-1 and V is TRBV5-1, with D possibly being TRBD1 (5 bases). Germline V lookup: CDR1 SGHRS, CDR2 YFSETQ. Trimming left V 0 bases short and J 9 bases short, with 10 bases between. The CDR3 runs 13 residues. The CDR3 protein is CASSLEGEAEQFF. CDR3 nucleotides: TGCGCCAGCAGCTTGGAAGGGGAAGCTGAGCAGTTCTTC.

This clonotype was observed at least ten times. The chain employs TRBV28 and TRBJ2-3; TRBD2 aligns across 9 bases. The CDR3 contains 18 residues. J was trimmed by 1 base and V by 4 bases; bases with no gene match: 12. Germline-derived CDR1 and CDR2 are MDHEN and SYDVKM. CDR3 nucleotide sequence: TGTGCCAGCAGTTCTCCAAAAGGGGGACTAGCTCGCACAGATACGCAGTATTTT. This codes for CASSSPKGGLARTDTQYF.

The chain has TRBV20-1 and TRBJ2-2; no definite D call. This CDR3 is 13 amino acids long. Per germline, CDR1 DFQATT and CDR2 SNEGSKA (reference sequence). The ends were cut back, 5 bases at V and 5 bases at J, with 12 bases in the middle. The CDR3 is CSAFLPNTGELFF. The CDR3 nucleotides read TGCAGTGCTTTTTTACCCAATACCGGGGAGCTGTTTTTT.

This clonotype came up many times. The chain employs TRBV9 and TRBJ2-5; TRBD1 might be the D (5 bases). Germline CDR1 and CDR2: SGDLS and YYNGEE. This CDR3 has 15 residues. Trimming cost V 0 bases and J 4 bases, with 13 bases left between them. CDR3 sequence reads: CASSVAPGMGETQYF. CDR3 in DNA: TGTGCCAGCAGCGTAGCCCCAGGGATGGGAGAGACCCAGTACTTC. Full variable domain (outside the CDR3, taken from reference TRBV9 and TRBJ2-5): DSGVTQTPKHLITATGQRVTLRCSPRSGDLSVYWYQQSLDQGLQFLIQYYNGEERAKGNILERFSAQQFPDLHSELNLSSLELGDSALYFCASSVAPGMGETQYFGPGTRLLVL.

This clonotype was detected a few times. J is TRBJ2-1 and V is TRBV7-2, with 8 positions matching TRBD2. In germline, CDR1 is SGHTA, CDR2 FQGNSA. The V and J ends lost 4 bases and 9 bases, in that order; junction bases with no gene match: 11. CDR3 length: 15 amino acids. The CDR3 nucleotides read TGTGCCAGCAGCTCAGCGGGAGCGCGAATACCTGAGCAGTTCTTC. Amino acid sequence: CASSSAGARIPEQFF.

This clonotype was counted at least ten times. The gene calls are TRBV20-1 and TRBJ1-2; D is possibly TRBD1 (6 bases). This CDR3 is 13 amino acids long. The V end lost 6 bases, the J end lost 6 bases, and 17 bases lay between the germline ends. Germline V gene sequence: CDR1 DFQATT, CDR2 SNEGSKA (reference sequence). This CDR3 is CSASPGVVNGYTF. CDR3 bases: TGCAGTGCCTCGCCAGGGGTGGTCAATGGCTACACCTTC.

This sequence joins TRBV27 and TRBJ2-5; the match to TRBD2 covers 7 bases. Germline-derived CDR1 and CDR2 are MNHEY and SMNVEV (reference sequence). The CDR3 has 17 amino acids. After removal of 8 bases from V and 3 bases from J, the junction contained 18 bases not matched to a gene. CDR3 loop: CASVGRERGVGKETQYF. The CDR3 nucleotides are TGTGCCAGCGTAGGCAGAGAGCGGGGAGTAGGGAAAGAGACCCAGTACTTC.

The sample holds many counts of this clonotype. This chain uses TRBV5-1 with TRBJ2-7, with 10 positions matching TRBD1. CDR1 is SGHRS, CDR2 YFSETQ, per germline. The CDR3 has 15 residues. V was pared by 2 bases and J by 2 bases, with 4 bases of the junction left unmatched. The CDR3 loop reads CASSLSGTGAYEQYF. The CDR3 DNA reads TGCGCCAGCAGCTTATCCGGGACAGGGGCCTACGAGCAGTACTTC. The whole variable domain, remainder taken from reference TRBV5-1 and TRBJ2-7, is KAGVTQTPRYLIKTRGQQVTLSCSPISGHRSVSWYQQTPGQGLQFLFEYFSETQRNKGNFPGRFSGRQFSNSRSEMNVSTLELGDSALYLCASSLSGTGAYEQYFGPGTRLTVT.

The rearrangement uses TRBV5-6 and TRBJ1-2; 9 nucleotides align to TRBD1. Trimming removed 1 base from V and 3 bases from J; junction bases left unmatched: 4. The CDR3 is made up of 15 amino acids. The germline V gene encodes CDR1 SGHDT and CDR2 YYEEEE. CDR3 sequence (DNA): TGTGCCAGCAGCTTGAGTGGGACAGGGTACTATGGCTACACCTTC. The encoded protein is CASSLSGTGYYGYTF.

This clonotype was detected a few times. The chain uses TRBV12-3 or TRBV12-4 and TRBJ2-2; 8 bases agree with TRBD1. V gave up 6 bases and J gave up 0 bases; unmatched junction bases: 6. CDR3 size: 16 residues. The CDR3 is CASRGGQASNTGELFF. In nucleotides, the CDR3 is TGTGCCAGCAGGGGGGGACAGGCCTCGAACACCGGGGAGCTGTTTTTT.

This clonotype was counted a few times. V and J are TRBV5-4 and TRBJ2-2, with TRBD2 matching 7 bases. Unmatched junction bases numbered 4, after V lost 1 base and J lost 7 bases. Germline V gene sequence: CDR1 SGHNT, CDR2 YYREEE (reference sequence). CDR3 length: 14 residues. CDR3 region: CASSLTSAHGELFF. DNA of the CDR3: TGTGCCAGCAGCTTGACTAGCGCCCACGGGGAGCTGTTTTTT.

This clonotype was counted a few times. The genes are TRBV12-3 or TRBV12-4 and TRBJ2-7; D call uncertain. This CDR3 region has 14 residues. Trimming removed 1 base from V and 4 bases from J, with 11 bases in between. As DNA, the CDR3 is TGTGCCAGCAGTTTAGGGTCCAGCAGATACGAGCAGTACTTC. Its translation: CASSLGSSRYEQYF.

This clonotype appeared many times. The V call is TRBV7-3, the J call TRBJ2-1; D gene unclear. Per germline, CDR1 SGHTA and CDR2 FQGTGA. The CDR3 contains 13 residues. V lost 6 bases to trimming and J lost 4 bases, with 10 bases between them. The CDR3 DNA is TGTGCCAGCAGTCCAACTACATACAATGAGCAGTTCTTC. Its translation: CASSPTTYNEQFF.

This chain uses TRBV10-3 with TRBJ2-1; 12 bases are shared with TRBD1. Germline loops: CDR1 ENHRY, CDR2 SYGVKD. The CDR3 is 16 residues long. V trimming: 7 bases; J trimming: 7 bases; junction bases outside the gene matches: 11. The chain's CDR3 is CAITKAGTGGRNEQFF. CDR3 bases: TGTGCCATCACCAAGGCCGGGACAGGGGGCAGGAATGAGCAGTTCTTC.